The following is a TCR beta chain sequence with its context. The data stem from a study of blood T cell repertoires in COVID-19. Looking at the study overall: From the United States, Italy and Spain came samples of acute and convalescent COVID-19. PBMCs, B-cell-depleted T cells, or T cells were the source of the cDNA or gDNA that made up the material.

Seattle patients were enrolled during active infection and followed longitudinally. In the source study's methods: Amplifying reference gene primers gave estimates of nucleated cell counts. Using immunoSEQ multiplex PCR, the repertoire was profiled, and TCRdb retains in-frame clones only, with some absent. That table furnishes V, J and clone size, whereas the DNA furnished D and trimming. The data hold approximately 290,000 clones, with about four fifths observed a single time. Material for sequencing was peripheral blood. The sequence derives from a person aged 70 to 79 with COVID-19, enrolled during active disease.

The CDR3 reads CASSTDRLNEKLFF. The CDR3 region has the DNA TGTGCCAGCAGTACGGACAGGCTTAATGAAAAACTGTTTTTT. The genes are TRBV6-7 and TRBJ1-4; 7 positions match TRBD1. TRBV6-7 is designated an ORF whose function remains uncertain. The junction had 4 bases not matched to a gene; V was cut back by 5 bases and J by 4 bases. This CDR3 spans 14 amino acids.